One sample yielded the 13 T cell receptor beta chains listed below, sequenced in a study of blood T cell repertoires in COVID-19. The table came from immunoSEQ multiplex PCR; TCRdb's copy has only in-frame clones and leaves some out. The sample has roughly 180,000 clones, around 86% seen once. The sample comprised PBMCs or T cells enriched from blood (not recorded which). These TCRs come from a woman under 40 who had recovered from COVID-19.

This sequence joins TRBV7-2 and TRBJ1-1, with D perhaps TRBD1 (6 bases). The CDR3 length is 16 residues. The germline V and J ends were trimmed by 0 bases and 5 bases, with 16 bases remaining between them. Germline assignment: CDR1 SGHTA and CDR2 FQGNSA. CDR3 bases: TGTGCCAGCAGCTTAGCGTCGGGGGGCGGGAGGACTGAAGCTTTCTTT. Translation: CASSLASGGGRTEAFF.

The chain joins TRBV5-6 to TRBJ1-6; no definite D call. Germline CDR1 is SGHDT and CDR2 is YYEEEE. Trimming took 2 bases from V and 13 from J, leaving 10 bases between them. This CDR3 has 12 residues. In nucleotides, the CDR3 is TGTGCCAGCAGCTTCTCAGATGCTCCCCTCCACTTT. Residues: CASSFSDAPLHF.

The chain couples TRBV2 to TRBJ2-3; 11 nucleotides line up with TRBD2. Germline V CDR1 and CDR2: SNHLY, FYNNEI. This CDR3 contains 16 residues. J gave up 5 bases and V 7 bases, and 11 bases lay outside the gene matches. CDR3 protein: CASTDLSGRAIDTQYF. The CDR3 DNA sequence: TGTGCCAGCACCGATCTTAGCGGGAGGGCCATAGATACGCAGTATTTT.

This clone was seen only a few times. This chain joins TRBV28 and TRBJ1-5; 9 positions agree with TRBD1. After removal of 6 bases from V and 0 bases from J, the junction contained 12 bases not matched to a gene. Germline CDR1 MDHEN, CDR2 SYDVKM. The CDR3 is 18 amino acids. The CDR3 sequence: CASSRGQGSGYSNQPQHF. In DNA form, the CDR3 reads TGTGCCAGCAGCCGAGGACAGGGGAGTGGGTATAGCAATCAGCCCCAGCATTTT.

The chain is built from TRBV5-1 and TRBJ1-1; D gene ambiguous. Germline V lookup: CDR1 SGHRS, CDR2 YFSETQ. The CDR3 is 13 residues long. The V end lost 5 bases, the J end lost 1 base, and 9 bases lay between the germline ends. DNA for the CDR3: TGCGCCAGCAGGTTCGGCGGGAACACTGAAGCTTTCTTT. This translates into CASRFGGNTEAFF.

This chain connects TRBV11-2 to TRBJ2-3; a weak D match, TRBD1 (6 bases). The CDR3 has 17 residues. From germline, CDR1 is SGHAT and CDR2 FQNNGV. The ends were cut back, 2 bases at V and 0 bases at J, with 15 bases in the middle. The CDR3 DNA sequence: TGTGCCAGCAGCTTATACTCTGACAGGCTCAGCACAGATACGCAGTATTTT. It specifies CASSLYSDRLSTDTQYF.

The V gene is TRBV29-1, the J gene TRBJ1-5, with 7 positions matching TRBD1. The CDR3 contains 19 residues. The V and J ends lost 7 bases and 6 bases, in that order; junction bases with no gene match: 27. The germline V gene has CDR1 SQVTM and CDR2 ANQGSEA. The CDR3 is CSGFARQGSGFCQSQPQHF. In DNA form, the CDR3 reads TGCAGCGGTTTCGCCCGACAGGGCTCGGGCTTCTGCCAAAGTCAGCCCCAGCATTTT.

V gene TRBV10-3 combines with J gene TRBJ1-3, with D maybe TRBD1 (6 bases). Germline loops: CDR1 ENHRY, CDR2 SYGVKD. The length of the CDR3 is 13 residues. The V end was cut by 4 bases, the J end by 4 bases, with 8 bases between. The DNA of the CDR3 is TGTGCCATCAGTGGAGACAGGGGAAACACCATATATTTT. It is translated as CAISGDRGNTIYF.

The genes are TRBV2 and TRBJ2-7; 9 positions agree with TRBD2. From germline, CDR1 is SNHLY and CDR2 FYNNEI. This CDR3 contains 14 residues. The ends lost 6 bases at V and 0 bases at J; junction bases unmatched: 3. The CDR3 DNA is TGTGCCAGCAGATGGCGGGAGGGCTCCTACGAGCAGTACTTC. Protein product: CASRWREGSYEQYF.

The chain recombines TRBV6-5 with TRBJ1-1, with D perhaps matching TRBD1 (6 bases). V was shortened by 0 bases and J by 1 base, with 6 bases between the two germline ends. The CDR3 spans 14 residues. Germline V gene sequence: CDR1 MNHEY, CDR2 SVGAGI. The CDR3 sequence is CASSYSQGNTEAFF. In DNA, the CDR3 is TGTGCCAGCAGTTACTCACAGGGGAACACTGAAGCTTTCTTT.

The V call is TRBV2, the J call TRBJ2-3; D is perhaps TRBD2 (7 bases). Trimming took 5 bases from V and 4 from J, leaving 16 bases between them. Germline lookup yields CDR1 SNHLY and CDR2 FYNNEI. The CDR3 loop spans 15 amino acids. CDR3 region: CASSLGGLPSDTQYF. In DNA form, the CDR3 reads TGTGCCAGCAGTCTGGGGGGGCTGCCCTCAGATACGCAGTATTTT.

The genes are TRBV25-1 and TRBJ1-1, with D possibly TRBD1 on 6 matching bases. With 4 bases removed from V and 3 bases from J, the gap between germline ends came to 15 bases. The CDR3 runs to 15 residues. Germline V lookup: CDR1 MGHDK, CDR2 SYGVNS. CDR3 in DNA: TGTGCCAGCAGTGTCGAGGGGGAAATGGACACTGAAGCTTTCTTT. Translation gives CASSVEGEMDTEAFF.

CDR3 sequence reads: CASSIGQGTEAFF. CDR3 coding DNA: TGTGCCAGCAGTATTGGACAGGGGACTGAAGCTTTCTTT. The V call is TRBV6-4, the J call TRBJ1-1, with 9 bases matching TRBD1. The CDR3 totals 13 residues. Germline-derived CDR1 and CDR2 are MRHNA and SNTAGT. V shed 5 bases and J 5 bases; nucleotides not matched to a gene: 3.